The source of this T cell receptor (beta chain) is a study of shared clonotypes between healthy human individuals. Study-wide background: Researchers assigned three CD4 naive, three CD4 memory, two CD8 naive and one CD8 memory plate to each donor.

Notes on the study in general: The study's rarefaction showed incomplete sorted-subset sequencing despite large depth.

Deep was the level used in running the assay. TCRdb's table, derived via immunoSEQ multiplex PCR, lists solely in-frame clones and lacks some. The table has 2 million to 2.5 million clones, around 95% seen once. It was into CD45RA+ naive and CD45RA-negative memory subsets that the CD4+ cells were split. There are 13 residues in the CDR3. The germline V gene has CDR1 MDHEN and CDR2 SYDVKM. V lost 4 bases and J lost 4, with 11 bases in between. Comment on this clone: Antigen unknown.

The origin of this receptor is a man younger than 35 in good health. The sequencing sample was made of naive CD4+ T cells sorted from blood. Subset given: CD45RA+ positively selected. J is TRBJ2-7 and V is TRBV28, with no clear D. This CDR3 is CASSSSYSYEQYF. CDR3 nucleotide sequence: TGTGCCAGCAGTTCATCTTACTCTTACGAGCAGTACTTC.